The sequence of this T cell receptor beta chain was determined in a study of T cell repertoires in urothelial bladder cancer. The germline CDR1 and CDR2 sequences are SGHTA and FQGTGA. This CDR3 comprises 17 residues. V lost 0 bases and J 0 bases, leaving 13 bases between the germline ends. About this clone itself: Its antigen is not known.

The table came from immunoSEQ multiplex PCR; TCRdb's copy has only in-frame clones and leaves some out. There are over 10,000 clones in the sample; roughly 70% occur only once, and about 8.9% lies in the top ten. Points from the study as a whole: A single clone reached around 2% in benign versus up to roughly 17% in carcinoma. Infiltrating lymphocytes: median roughly 2% in carcinoma versus 10% to 15% in benign specimens.

The TCR originated in a human donor with urothelial carcinoma. The rearrangement links TRBV7-3 to TRBJ2-3; TRBD1 or TRBD2 may be the D gene (6 bases each). The sequencing sample was made of tumor-infiltrating cells from bladder cancer. The CDR3 DNA is TGTGCCAGCAGCTTAACTCACCGGGGGCCCAGCACAGATACGCAGTATTTT. Protein: CASSLTHRGPSTDTQYF. Drawing the rest from reference TRBV7-3 and TRBJ2-3, the complete variable domain is GAGVSQTPSNKVTEKGKYVELRCDPISGHTALYWYRQSLGQGPEFLIYFQGTGAADDSGLPNDRFFAVRPEGSVSTLKIQRTERGDSAVYLCASSLTHRGPSTDTQYFGPGTRLTVL.